Detailed here is one T cell receptor (beta chain). Its target is not known. The germline gives CDR1 MDHEN, CDR2 SYDVKM. V lost 2 bases and J lost 4, with 11 bases in between. This CDR3 is built from 14 residues. Clones were read by immunoSEQ multiplex PCR, and TCRdb kept only the in-frame ones, dropping some. The top ten clones hold about 2.2% of a sample with 50,000 to 80,000 clones, under 90% of them seen once. The data were taken from a study of OX40 agonist ivuxolimab in advanced cancers. Study in general: An anti-OX40 (CD134) antibody with agonistic activity, ivuxolimab, was administered to patients. The dose-escalation cohort had hepatocellular carcinoma, melanoma, renal cell or head and neck cancer. Roughly two fifths of patients had received prior checkpoint inhibitor therapy.

Study outcomes and limitations: There were, on average, more expanded clones in CD8+ T cells than in CD4+.

V is TRBV28 and J is TRBJ1-1; D might be TRBD1 (6 bases). This receptor was identified in an adult with an advanced solid tumor such as melanoma, head and neck, liver or kidney cancer. Sequencing used CD4+ or CD8+ T cells sorted from blood, obtained in a trial of the OX40 agonist ivuxolimab. CDR3 bases: TGTGCCAGCAGTTTACCAGGGGCGGTCACTGAAGCTTTCTTT. The encoded protein is CASSLPGAVTEAFF.